This paragraph reports one T cell receptor (beta chain). The data derive from a study of technical replicates of blood from four donors. Sequencing was performed with immunoSEQ multiplex PCR; in TCRdb, only in-frame clones are kept and a portion is missing. The table shows 60,000 to 80,000 clones, with approximately 90% occurring only once. Trimming cost V 5 bases and J 5 bases; bases outside gene matches: 8. The CDR3 is 14 amino acids. CDR1 and CDR2 (germline): SQVTM, ANQGSEA. Sequenced: T cells isolated from PBMCs. This chain links TRBV29-1 with TRBJ2-5; 10 nucleotides align to TRBD1. This receptor was taken from a human donor in good health. The CDR3 nucleotides read TGCAGCGTTAAGACAGGGGGCTCTACGGAGACCCAGTACTTC. As protein: CSVKTGGSTETQYF.